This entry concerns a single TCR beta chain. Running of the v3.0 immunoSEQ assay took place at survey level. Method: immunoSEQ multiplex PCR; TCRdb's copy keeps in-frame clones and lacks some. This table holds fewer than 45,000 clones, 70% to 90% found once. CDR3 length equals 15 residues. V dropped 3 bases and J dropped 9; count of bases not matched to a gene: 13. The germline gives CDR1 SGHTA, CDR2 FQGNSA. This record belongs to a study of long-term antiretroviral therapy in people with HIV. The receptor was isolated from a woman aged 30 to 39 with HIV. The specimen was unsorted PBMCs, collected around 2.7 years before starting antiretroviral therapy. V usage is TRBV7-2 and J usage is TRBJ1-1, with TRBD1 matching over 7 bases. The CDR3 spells CASSFPSAGGYKAFF. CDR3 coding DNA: TGTGCCAGCAGCTTCCCTTCAGCAGGGGGGTACAAAGCTTTCTTT.